This T cell receptor beta chain is from a study of T cells in tumors after PD-1 blockade. Germline loops: CDR1 SQVTM, CDR2 ANQGSEA. The CDR3 runs 12 residues. V was shortened by 3 bases and J by 5 bases, with 11 bases between the two germline ends. Method: immunoSEQ multiplex PCR; TCRdb's copy keeps in-frame clones and lacks some. The sample includes about 33,000 clones, more than 70% seen only once; the top ten take around 40%. The specimen comprised PBMCs, sampled before anti-PD-1 treatment. The clonotype originates from a human donor with basal cell carcinoma. The chain couples TRBV29-1 to TRBJ2-7, with TRBD2 as a possible D gene (6 bases). Here the CDR3 reads CSVDGWGDEQYF. The DNA for the CDR3 is TGCAGCGTTGACGGTTGGGGGGACGAGCAGTACTTC.